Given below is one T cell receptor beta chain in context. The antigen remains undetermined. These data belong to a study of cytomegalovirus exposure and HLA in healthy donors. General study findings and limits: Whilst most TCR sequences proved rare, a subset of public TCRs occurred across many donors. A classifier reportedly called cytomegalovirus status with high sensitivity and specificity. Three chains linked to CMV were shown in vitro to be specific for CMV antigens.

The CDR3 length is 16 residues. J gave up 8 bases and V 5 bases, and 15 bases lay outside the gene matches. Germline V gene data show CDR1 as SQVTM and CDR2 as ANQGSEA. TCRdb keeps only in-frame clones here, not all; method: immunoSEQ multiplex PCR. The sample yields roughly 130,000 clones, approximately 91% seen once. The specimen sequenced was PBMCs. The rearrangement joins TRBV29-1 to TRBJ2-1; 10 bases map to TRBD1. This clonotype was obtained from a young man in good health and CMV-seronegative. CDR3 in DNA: TGCAGCGTTCCAGTATTAACGGGACAGGGGTTAGATGAGCAGTTCTTC. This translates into CSVPVLTGQGLDEQFF.